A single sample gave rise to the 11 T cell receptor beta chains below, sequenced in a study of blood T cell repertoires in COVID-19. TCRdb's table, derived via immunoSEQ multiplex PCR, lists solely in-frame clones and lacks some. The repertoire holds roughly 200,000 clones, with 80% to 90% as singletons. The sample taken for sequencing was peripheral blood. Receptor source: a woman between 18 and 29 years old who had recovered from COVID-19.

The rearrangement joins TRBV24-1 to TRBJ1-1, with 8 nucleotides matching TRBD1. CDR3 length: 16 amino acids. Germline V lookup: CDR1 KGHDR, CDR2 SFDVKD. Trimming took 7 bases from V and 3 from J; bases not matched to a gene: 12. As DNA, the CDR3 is TGTGCCACCAGACCCAAATCGACAGGGGCGTACACTGAAGCTTTCTTT. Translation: CATRPKSTGAYTEAFF.

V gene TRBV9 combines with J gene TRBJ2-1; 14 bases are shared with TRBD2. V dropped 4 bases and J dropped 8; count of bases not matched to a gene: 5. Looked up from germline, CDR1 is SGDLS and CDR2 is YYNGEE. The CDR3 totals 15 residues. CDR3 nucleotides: TGTGCCAGCAGCCCTGGGACTAGCGGGAGCTATGAGCAGTTCTTC. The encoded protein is CASSPGTSGSYEQFF.

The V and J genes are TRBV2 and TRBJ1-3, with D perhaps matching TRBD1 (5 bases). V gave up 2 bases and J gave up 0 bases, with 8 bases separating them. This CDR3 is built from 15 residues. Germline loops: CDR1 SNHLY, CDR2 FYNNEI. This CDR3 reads CASSEPGSSGNTIYF. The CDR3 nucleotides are TGTGCCAGCAGTGAACCAGGGTCCTCTGGAAACACCATATATTTT.

CDR3 region: CASSLQTSGSVADTQYF. For the CDR3, the DNA is TGCGCCAGCAGCCTCCAGACTAGCGGGAGTGTGGCAGATACGCAGTATTTT. The chain combines TRBV4-3 with TRBJ2-3; 12 bases match TRBD2. Trimming took 4 bases from V and 4 from J; bases not matched to a gene: 9. In germline, CDR1 is LGHNA, CDR2 YSLEER. The CDR3 has 17 amino acids.

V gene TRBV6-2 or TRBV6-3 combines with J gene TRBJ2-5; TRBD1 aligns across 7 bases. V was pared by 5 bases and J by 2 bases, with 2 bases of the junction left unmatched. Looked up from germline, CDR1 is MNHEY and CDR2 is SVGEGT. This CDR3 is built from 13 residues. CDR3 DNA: TGTGCCAGCAGTCGACAGGGTCAAGAGACCCAGTACTTC. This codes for CASSRQGQETQYF.

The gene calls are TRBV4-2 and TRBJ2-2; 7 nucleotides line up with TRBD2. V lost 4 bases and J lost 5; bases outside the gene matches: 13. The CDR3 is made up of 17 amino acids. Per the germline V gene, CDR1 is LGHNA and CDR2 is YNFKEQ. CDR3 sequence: CASSRAGREGRTGELFF. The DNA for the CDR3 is TGTGCCAGCAGCCGAGCTGGGAGGGAGGGCCGAACCGGGGAGCTGTTTTTT.

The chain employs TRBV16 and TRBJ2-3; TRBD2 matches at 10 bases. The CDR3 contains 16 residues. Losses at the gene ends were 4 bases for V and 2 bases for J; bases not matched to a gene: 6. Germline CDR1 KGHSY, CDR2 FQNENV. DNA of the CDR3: TGTGCCAGCAGCCCCCCACTAGCGGGACACACAGATACGCAGTATTTT. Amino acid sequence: CASSPPLAGHTDTQYF.

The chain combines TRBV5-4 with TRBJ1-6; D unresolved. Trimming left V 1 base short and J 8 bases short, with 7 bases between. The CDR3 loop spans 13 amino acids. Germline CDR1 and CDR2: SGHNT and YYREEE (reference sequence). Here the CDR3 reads CASSLLSDSPLHF. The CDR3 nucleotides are TGTGCCAGCAGCTTGCTCTCGGATTCACCCCTCCACTTT.

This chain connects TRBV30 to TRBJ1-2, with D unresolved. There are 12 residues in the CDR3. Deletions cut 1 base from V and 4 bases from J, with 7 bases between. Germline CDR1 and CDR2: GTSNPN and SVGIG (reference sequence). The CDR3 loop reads CAWSGAPYGYTF. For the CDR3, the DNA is TGTGCCTGGAGTGGGGCACCCTATGGCTACACCTTC.

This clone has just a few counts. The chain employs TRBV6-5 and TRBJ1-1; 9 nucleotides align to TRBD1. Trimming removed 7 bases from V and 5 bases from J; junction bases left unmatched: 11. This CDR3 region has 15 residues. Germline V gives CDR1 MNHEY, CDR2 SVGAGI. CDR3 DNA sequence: TGTGCCAGCAAGTCCGGGACAGGGAGAGGGACTGAAGCTTTCTTT. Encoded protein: CASKSGTGRGTEAFF.

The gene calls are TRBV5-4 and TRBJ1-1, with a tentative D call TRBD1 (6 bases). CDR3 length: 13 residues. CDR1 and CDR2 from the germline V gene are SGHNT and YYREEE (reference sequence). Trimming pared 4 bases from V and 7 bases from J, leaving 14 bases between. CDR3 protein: CASSRTADREAFF. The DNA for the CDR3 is TGTGCCAGCAGCCGGACAGCAGACCGTGAAGCTTTCTTT.